This TCR beta chain was captured by sequencing in a study of blood T cell repertoires in COVID-19. Only in-frame clones appear in the TCRdb table, and some are missing; sequencing was by immunoSEQ multiplex PCR. The sample carries approximately 470,000 clones, roughly 87% recorded once. The CDR3 is 16 residues long. The V and J ends lost 8 bases and 0 bases, in that order; junction bases with no gene match: 9. CDR1 and CDR2 from the germline V gene are MDHEN and SYDVKM. Source material: PBMCs or T cells enriched from blood (not recorded which). The chain combines TRBV28 with TRBJ2-3, with TRBD1 matching 9 bases. The TCR originated in a young woman who had recovered from COVID-19. CDR3 loop: CASGPTGGGSTDTQYF. In DNA, the CDR3 is TGTGCCAGCGGCCCGACAGGGGGGGGAAGCACAGATACGCAGTATTTT. Complete variable domain (other parts from reference TRBV28 and TRBJ2-3): DVKVTQSSRYLVKRTGEKVFLECVQDMDHENMFWYRQDPGLGLRLIYFSYDVKMKEKGDIPEGYSVSREKKERFSLILESASTNQTSMYLCASGPTGGGSTDTQYFGPGTRLTVL.